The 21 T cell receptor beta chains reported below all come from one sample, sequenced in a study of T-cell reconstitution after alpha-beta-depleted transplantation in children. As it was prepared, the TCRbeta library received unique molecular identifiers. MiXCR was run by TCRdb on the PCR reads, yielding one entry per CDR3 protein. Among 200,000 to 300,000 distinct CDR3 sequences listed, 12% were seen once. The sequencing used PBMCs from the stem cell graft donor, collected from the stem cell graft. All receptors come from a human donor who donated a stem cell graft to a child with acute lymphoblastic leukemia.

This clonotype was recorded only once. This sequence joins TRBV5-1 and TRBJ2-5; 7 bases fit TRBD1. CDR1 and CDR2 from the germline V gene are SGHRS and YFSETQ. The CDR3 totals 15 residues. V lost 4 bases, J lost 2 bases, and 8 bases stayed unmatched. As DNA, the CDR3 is TGCGCCAGCAGCACTGGGGACAGACTTCAAGAGACCCAGTACTTC. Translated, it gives CASSTGDRLQETQYF.

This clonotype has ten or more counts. The chain's CDR3 is CASQRDREGNEQFF. The CDR3, as DNA: TGTGCCAGCCAACGAGACCGAGAAGGCAATGAGCAGTTCTTC. The rearrangement links TRBV18 to TRBJ2-1; no clear D. V gave up 8 bases and J gave up 6 bases, with 17 bases separating them. This CDR3 comprises 14 residues. CDR1 KGHSH and CDR2 LQKENI come from the germline V gene.

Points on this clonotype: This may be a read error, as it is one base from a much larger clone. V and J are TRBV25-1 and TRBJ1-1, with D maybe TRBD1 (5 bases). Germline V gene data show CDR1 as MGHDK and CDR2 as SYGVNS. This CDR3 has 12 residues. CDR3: CASGGRNSEAFF. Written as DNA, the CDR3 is TGTGCCAGTGGGGGACGCAACAGTGAAGCTTTCTTT.

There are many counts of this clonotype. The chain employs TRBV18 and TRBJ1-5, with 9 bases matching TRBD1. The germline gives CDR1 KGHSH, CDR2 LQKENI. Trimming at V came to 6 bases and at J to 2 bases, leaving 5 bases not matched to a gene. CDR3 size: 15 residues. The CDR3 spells CASSPTGGGNQPQHF. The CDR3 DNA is TGTGCCAGCTCTCCCACAGGGGGCGGCAATCAGCCCCAGCATTTT.

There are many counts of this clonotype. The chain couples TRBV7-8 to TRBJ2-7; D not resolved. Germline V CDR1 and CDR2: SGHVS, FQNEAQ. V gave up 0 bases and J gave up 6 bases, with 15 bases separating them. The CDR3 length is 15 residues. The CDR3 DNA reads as TGTGCCAGCAGCTTAGCAGGCCCTACCCAAATCGAGCAGTACTTC. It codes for CASSLAGPTQIEQYF.

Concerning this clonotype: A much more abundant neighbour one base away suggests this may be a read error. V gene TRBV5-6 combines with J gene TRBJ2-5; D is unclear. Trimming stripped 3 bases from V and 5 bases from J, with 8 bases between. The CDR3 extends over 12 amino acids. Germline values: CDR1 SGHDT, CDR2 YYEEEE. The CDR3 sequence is CASSSNVETQYF. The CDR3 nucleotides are TGTGCCAGCAGCTCCAATGTGGAGACCCAGTACTTC.

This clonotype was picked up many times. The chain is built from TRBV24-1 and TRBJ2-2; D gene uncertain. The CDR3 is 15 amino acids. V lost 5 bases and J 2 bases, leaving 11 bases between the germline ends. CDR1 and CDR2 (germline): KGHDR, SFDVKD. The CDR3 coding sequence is TGTGCCACCAGTGGGCCGATTCTCAACACCGGGGAGCTGTTTTTT. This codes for CATSGPILNTGELFF.

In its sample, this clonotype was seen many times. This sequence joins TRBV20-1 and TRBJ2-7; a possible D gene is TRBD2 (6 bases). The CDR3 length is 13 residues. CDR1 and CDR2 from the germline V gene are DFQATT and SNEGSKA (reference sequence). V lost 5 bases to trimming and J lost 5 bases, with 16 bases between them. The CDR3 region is CSARAGGRDEQYF. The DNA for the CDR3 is TGCAGTGCTCGCGCCGGGGGTAGGGACGAGCAGTACTTC.

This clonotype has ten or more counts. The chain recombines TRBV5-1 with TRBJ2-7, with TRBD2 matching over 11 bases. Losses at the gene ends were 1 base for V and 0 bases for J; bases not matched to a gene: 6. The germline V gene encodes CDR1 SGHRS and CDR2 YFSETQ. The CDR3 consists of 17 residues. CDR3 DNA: TGCGCCAGCAGCTTGTCTTCTAGCGGGAGGACCTCCTACGAGCAGTACTTC. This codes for CASSLSSSGRTSYEQYF.

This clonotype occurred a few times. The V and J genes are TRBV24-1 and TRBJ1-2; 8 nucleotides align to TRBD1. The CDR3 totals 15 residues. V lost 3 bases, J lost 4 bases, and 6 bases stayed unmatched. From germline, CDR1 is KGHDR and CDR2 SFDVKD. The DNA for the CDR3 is TGTGCCACCAGTGATCCGGAGACAGGGGCCTATGGCTACACCTTC. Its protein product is CATSDPETGAYGYTF.

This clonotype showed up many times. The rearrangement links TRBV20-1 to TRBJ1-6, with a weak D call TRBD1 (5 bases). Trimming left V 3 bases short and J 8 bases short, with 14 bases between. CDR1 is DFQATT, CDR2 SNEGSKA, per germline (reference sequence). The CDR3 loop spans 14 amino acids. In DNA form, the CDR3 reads TGCAGTGCTAGCCCCCAGGGTGAGGATTCACCCCTCCACTTT. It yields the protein CSASPQGEDSPLHF.

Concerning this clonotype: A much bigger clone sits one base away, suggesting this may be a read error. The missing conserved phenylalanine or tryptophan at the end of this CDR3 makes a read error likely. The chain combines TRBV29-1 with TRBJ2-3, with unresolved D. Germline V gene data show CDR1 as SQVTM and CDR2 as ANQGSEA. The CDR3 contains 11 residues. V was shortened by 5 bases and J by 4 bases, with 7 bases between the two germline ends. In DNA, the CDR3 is TGCAGCGTTATTAGGGCAGATACGCAGTATTTG. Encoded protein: CSVIRADTQYL.

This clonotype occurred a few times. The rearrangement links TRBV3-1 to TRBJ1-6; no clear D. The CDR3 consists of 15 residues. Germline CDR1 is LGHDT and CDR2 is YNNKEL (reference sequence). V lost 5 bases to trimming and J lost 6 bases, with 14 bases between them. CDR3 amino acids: CASSLAGRLNSPLHF. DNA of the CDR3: TGTGCCAGCAGCTTAGCGGGCCGACTTAATTCACCCCTCCACTTT.

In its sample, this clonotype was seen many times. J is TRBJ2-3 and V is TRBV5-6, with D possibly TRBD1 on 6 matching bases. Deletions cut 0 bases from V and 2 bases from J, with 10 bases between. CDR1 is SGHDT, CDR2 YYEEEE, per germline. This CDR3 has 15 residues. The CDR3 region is CASSLEGTYTDTQYF. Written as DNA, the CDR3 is TGTGCCAGCAGCTTGGAAGGGACATACACAGATACGCAGTATTTT. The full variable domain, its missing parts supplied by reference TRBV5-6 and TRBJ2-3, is DAGVTQSPTHLIKTRGQQVTLRCSPKSGHDTVSWYQQALGQGPQFIFQYYEEEERQRGNFPDRFSGHQFPNYSSELNVNALLLGDSALYLCASSLEGTYTDTQYFGPGTRLTVL.

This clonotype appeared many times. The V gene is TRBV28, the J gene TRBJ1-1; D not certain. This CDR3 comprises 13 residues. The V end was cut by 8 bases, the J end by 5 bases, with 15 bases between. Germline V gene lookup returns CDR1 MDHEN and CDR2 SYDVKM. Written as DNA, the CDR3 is TGTGCCAGCTATTCAACGGTCTGGACTGAAGCTTTCTTT. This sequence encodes CASYSTVWTEAFF.

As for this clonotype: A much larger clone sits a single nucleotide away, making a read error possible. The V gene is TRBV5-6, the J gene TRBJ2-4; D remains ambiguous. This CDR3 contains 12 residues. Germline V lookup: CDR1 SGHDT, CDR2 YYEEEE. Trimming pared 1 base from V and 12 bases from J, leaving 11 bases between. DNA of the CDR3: TGTGCCAGCAGCTTGATGCGGAGCAGTCAGTACTTC. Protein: CASSLMRSSQYF.

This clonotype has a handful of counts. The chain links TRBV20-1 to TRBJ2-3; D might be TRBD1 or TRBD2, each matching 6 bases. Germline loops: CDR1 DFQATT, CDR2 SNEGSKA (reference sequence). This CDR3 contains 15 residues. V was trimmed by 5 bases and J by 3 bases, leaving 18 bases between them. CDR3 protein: CSAYLGGQGTDTQYF. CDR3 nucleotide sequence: TGCAGTGCTTACTTAGGGGGGCAGGGGACAGATACGCAGTATTTT.

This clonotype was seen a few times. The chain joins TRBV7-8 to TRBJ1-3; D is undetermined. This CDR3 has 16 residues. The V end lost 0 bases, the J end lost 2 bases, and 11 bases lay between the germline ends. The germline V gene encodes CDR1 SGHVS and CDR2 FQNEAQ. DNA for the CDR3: TGTGCCAGCAGCTTAGCAAACACAGTAGCTGGAAACACCATATATTTT. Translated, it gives CASSLANTVAGNTIYF.

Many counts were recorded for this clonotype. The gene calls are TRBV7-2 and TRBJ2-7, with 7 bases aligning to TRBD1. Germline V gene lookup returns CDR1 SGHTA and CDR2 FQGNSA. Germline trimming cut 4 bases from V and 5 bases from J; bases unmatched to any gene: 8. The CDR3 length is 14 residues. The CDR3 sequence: CASSYGTALDEQYF. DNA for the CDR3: TGTGCCAGCAGCTACGGGACAGCCCTTGACGAGCAGTACTTC.

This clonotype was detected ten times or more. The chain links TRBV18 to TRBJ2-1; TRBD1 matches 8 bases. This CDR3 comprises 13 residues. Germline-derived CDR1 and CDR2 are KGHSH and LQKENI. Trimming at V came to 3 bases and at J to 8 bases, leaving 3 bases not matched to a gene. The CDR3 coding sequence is TGTGCCAGCTCACCGGACAGGGCCCATGAGCAGTTCTTC. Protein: CASSPDRAHEQFF.

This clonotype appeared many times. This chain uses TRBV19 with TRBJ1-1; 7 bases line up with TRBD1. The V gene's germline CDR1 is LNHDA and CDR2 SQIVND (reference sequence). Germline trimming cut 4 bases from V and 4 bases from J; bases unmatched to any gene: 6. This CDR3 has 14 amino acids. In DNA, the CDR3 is TGTGCCAGTAGTACTCCCACAGGGGTCACTGAAGCTTTCTTT. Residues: CASSTPTGVTEAFF. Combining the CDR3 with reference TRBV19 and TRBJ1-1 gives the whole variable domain DGGITQSPKYLFRKEGQNVTLSCEQNLNHDAMYWYRQDPGQGLRLIYYSQIVNDFQKGDIAEGYSVSREKKESFPLTVTSAQKNPTAFYLCASSTPTGVTEAFFGQGTRLTVV.